Below, 30 T cell receptor beta chains from the same sample are listed, as sequenced in a study of CD8+CD57+ T cells in acquired aplastic anemia. Investigators profiled TCR beta VDJ and CDR3 from genomic DNA template. TCRdb re-called the reads with MiXCR, one entry per CDR3 protein. The sample holds around 430,000 distinct CDR3 sequences, roughly a third seen once. CD8+CD57+ cell expansion had been shown by flow cytometry in patients chosen for sequencing. Material for sequencing was sorted CD4+, CD8+, or CD8+CD57+ T cells (not recorded which) from PBMCs. These receptor sequences come from a human donor with aplastic anemia.

This clonotype has just a few counts. CDR3 sequence (DNA): TGTGCCAGCACGTCGGCGTATGGCTACACCTTC. This encodes CASTSAYGYTF. The chain recombines TRBV12-3 or TRBV12-4 with TRBJ1-2, with no clear D. The V end was cut by 7 bases, the J end by 5 bases, with 8 bases between. The CDR3 extends over 11 amino acids.

Points on this clonotype: A read error may explain this, as a much larger clone is one base away. The rearrangement uses TRBV9 and TRBJ2-2, with 7 bases fitting TRBD1. Germline V gives CDR1 SGDLS, CDR2 YYNGEE. CDR3 size: 16 residues. The CDR3 loop is CASSVGDRNIAGEPFF. CDR3 nucleotide sequence: TGTGCCAGCAGCGTGGGGGACAGAAATATCGCCGGGGAGCCGTTTTTT.

This rearrangement joins TRBV7-8 to TRBJ1-2; D gene ambiguous. The CDR3 loop spans 11 amino acids. Per germline, CDR1 SGHVS and CDR2 FQNEAQ. V lost 3 bases to trimming and J lost 12 bases, with 11 bases between them. The CDR3 sequence: CASSFSPGDTF. The CDR3 nucleotides are TGTGCCAGCAGCTTTTCCCCTGGGGACACCTTC.

This clonotype was found many times. The chain combines TRBV11-2 with TRBJ1-6; the D gene is possibly TRBD1 (5 bases). Between the trimmed V and J ends, which lost 5 bases and 5 bases, there was a span of 13 bases. Germline V gene lookup returns CDR1 SGHAT and CDR2 FQNNGV. The CDR3 is 15 residues long. The CDR3 coding sequence is TGTGCCAGCAGCCACGAACAGGCAAATAATTCACCCCTCCACTTT. Protein sequence: CASSHEQANNSPLHF.

Concerning this clonotype itself: A read error may produce the germline difference seen at one junction end. The V call is TRBV9, the J call TRBJ1-5; 9 bases are a match to TRBD1. This CDR3 has 15 amino acids. Germline V gene sequence: CDR1 SGDLS, CDR2 YYNGEE. Here the CDR3 DNA reads TGTGCCGGCAGTCCCAGGGACAGGGACGTTTGGCCCCAGCATTTT. Amino acid sequence: CAGSPRDRDVWPQHF.

This clonotype was counted a few times. A junction end diverges from the germline sequence, so it may reflect a read error. The chain joins TRBV15 to TRBJ1-2; 10 bases fit TRBD1. This CDR3 spans 16 amino acids. The V gene's germline CDR1 is LNHNV and CDR2 YYDKDF (reference sequence). CDR3 loop: CAASRDGTGANYGYTF. The CDR3, as DNA: TGTGCCGCCAGCAGAGATGGGACAGGGGCTAACTATGGCTACACCTTC. Full variable domain (remainder filled in from reference TRBV15 and TRBJ1-2): DAMVIQNPRYQVTQFGKPVTLSCSQTLNHNVMYWYQQKSSQAPKLLFHYYDKDFNNEADTPDNFQSRRPNTSFCFLDIRSPGLGDTAMYLCAASRDGTGANYGYTFGSGTRLTVV.

In this sample, this clonotype turned up a few times. The J gene is TRBJ2-1, the V gene TRBV5-1; TRBD2 matches 11 bases. This CDR3 region has 14 residues. CDR1 is SGHRS, CDR2 YFSETQ, per germline. The J segment lost 6 bases and the V segment lost 5 bases, leaving 4 bases of the junction unmatched. CDR3: CASRLAGVANEQFF. CDR3 in DNA: TGCGCCAGCAGACTAGCGGGAGTGGCCAATGAGCAGTTCTTC. Together with reference TRBV5-1 and TRBJ2-1, the CDR3 gives the full variable domain: KAGVTQTPRYLIKTRGQQVTLSCSPISGHRSVSWYQQTPGQGLQFLFEYFSETQRNKGNFPGRFSGRQFSNSRSEMNVSTLELGDSALYLCASRLAGVANEQFFGPGTRLTVL.

This clonotype was seen a few times. V usage is TRBV10-3 and J usage is TRBJ1-6; weak D call: TRBD1 (6 bases). This CDR3 contains 13 residues. Trimming pared 6 bases from V and 8 bases from J, leaving 11 bases between. Per the germline V gene, CDR1 is ENHRY and CDR2 is SYGVKD. As DNA, the CDR3 is TGTGCCATCAGGGACAGTTCTTATTCACCCCTCCACTTT. Translation: CAIRDSSYSPLHF.

This clonotype was picked up many times. The chain combines TRBV7-9 with TRBJ1-3, with no clear D. The CDR3 consists of 13 residues. Germline V gene sequence: CDR1 SEHNR, CDR2 FQNEAQ (reference sequence). Trimming left V 5 bases short and J 2 bases short, with 7 bases between. For the CDR3, the DNA is TGTGCCAGCAGCCCTCTAGCTGGAAACACCATATATTTT. Its translation: CASSPLAGNTIYF.

The genes are TRBV3-1 and TRBJ1-2, with a tentative D call TRBD1 (6 bases). The germline V gene encodes CDR1 LGHDT and CDR2 YNNKEL (reference sequence). The CDR3 extends over 15 amino acids. Trimming took 0 bases from V and 1 from J, leaving 9 bases between them. The CDR3 protein is CASSQDDRINYGYTF. DNA for the CDR3: TGTGCCAGCAGCCAAGATGACAGGATTAACTATGGCTACACCTTC. The entire variable domain, with the rest obtained from reference TRBV3-1 and TRBJ1-2, is as follows: DTAVSQTPKYLVTQMGNDKSIKCEQNLGHDTMYWYKQDSKKFLKIMFSYNNKELIINETVPNRFSPKSPDKAHLNLHINSLELGDSAVYFCASSQDDRINYGYTFGSGTRLTVV.

The CDR3 region has the DNA TGTGCCAGCAGTCGTGGGGAGGGGGAGGCCGGGGAGCTGTTTTTT. It translates to CASSRGEGEAGELFF. J is TRBJ2-2 and V is TRBV2; TRBD2 is a possible D gene (7 bases). Germline-derived CDR1 and CDR2 are SNHLY and FYNNEI. The CDR3 consists of 15 residues. V lost 5 bases and J lost 6, with 16 bases in between.

This clonotype was observed a handful of times. This chain links TRBV10-1 with TRBJ2-2; D is unresolved. The length of the CDR3 is 14 residues. Germline CDR1 is WNHNN and CDR2 is SYGVQD (reference sequence). The V gene lost 5 bases and the J gene lost 0 bases, with 7 bases spanning the gap. The CDR3 loop is CASSPAANTGELFF. DNA for the CDR3: TGCGCCAGCAGTCCGGCAGCGAACACCGGGGAGCTGTTTTTT.

J is TRBJ2-7 and V is TRBV13; D remains ambiguous. In germline, CDR1 is PRHDT, CDR2 FYEKMQ (reference sequence). V lost 3 bases and J lost 5, with 14 bases in between. The CDR3 covers 14 residues. Here the CDR3 DNA reads TGTGCCAGCAGCTTCTCTGAGGTGGTCGACGAGCAGTACTTC. The encoded protein is CASSFSEVVDEQYF.

This clonotype was seen more than once but under ten times. Here the CDR3 reads CSVEVQGETYEQYF. The DNA of the CDR3 is TGCAGCGTTGAGGTTCAGGGAGAAACCTACGAGCAGTACTTC. This chain joins TRBV29-1 and TRBJ2-7, with D perhaps TRBD1 or TRBD2 (5 bases each). The germline V and J ends were trimmed by 3 bases and 2 bases, with 14 bases remaining between them. CDR3 length: 14 amino acids. Germline CDR1 SQVTM, CDR2 ANQGSEA.

Comments on this clonotype: A much larger clone differs by one base, so this may be a read error. The rearrangement links TRBV11-1 to TRBJ2-1, with 11 bases lining up with TRBD2. CDR1 and CDR2 from the germline V gene are SGHAT and FQDESV (reference sequence). V was pared by 5 bases and J by 10 bases, with 13 bases of the junction left unmatched. The CDR3 has 16 amino acids. CDR3 sequence reads: CASSVTLAGDDSEQFF. CDR3 coding DNA: TGTGCCAGCAGCGTTACACTAGCGGGAGATGATAGCGAGCAGTTCTTC.

This chain uses TRBV19 with TRBJ1-6; 10 bases map to TRBD1. The CDR3 runs to 15 residues. The V and J ends lost 9 bases and 7 bases, in that order; junction bases with no gene match: 9. Germline CDR1 reads LNHDA; CDR2 reads SQIVND (reference sequence). CDR3 sequence reads: CASSVGTGVNSPLHF. The CDR3 DNA reads TGTGCCAGCAGTGTGGGGACAGGGGTCAATTCACCCCTCCACTTT.

In its sample, this clonotype was seen a few times. This rearrangement joins TRBV11-3 to TRBJ2-7; the D gene is possibly TRBD1 (5 bases). This CDR3 comprises 13 residues. V was pared by 2 bases and J by 5 bases, with 10 bases between. CDR1 and CDR2 (germline): SGHNT, YENEEA. The CDR3: CASSLSGIHEQYF. The CDR3, as DNA: TGTGCCAGCAGCTTATCAGGGATCCACGAGCAGTACTTC.

This clonotype was found many times. This chain joins TRBV2 and TRBJ2-1; 8 bases map to TRBD2. Trimming took 8 bases from V and 2 from J; bases not matched to a gene: 5. The CDR3 has 14 residues. CDR1 and CDR2 (germline): SNHLY, FYNNEI. The CDR3 DNA follows: TGTGCCAGCTCCCCAGCGGGGGCCTACAATGAGCAGTTCTTC. This gives the protein CASSPAGAYNEQFF.

The gene calls are TRBV11-2 and TRBJ2-3, with 11 positions matching TRBD2. V shed 5 bases and J 0 bases; nucleotides not matched to a gene: 7. The CDR3 is made up of 17 amino acids. The germline V gene encodes CDR1 SGHAT and CDR2 FQNNGV. The CDR3 nucleotides are TGTGCCAGCAGCGTCCTAGCGGGAGGAACTAGCACAGATACGCAGTATTTT. This codes for CASSVLAGGTSTDTQYF.

This clonotype was observed many times. Germline is not matched at one junction end, which may reflect a read error. The CDR3 here is CASSLTRDSYEQYF. The CDR3 region has the DNA TGTGCTAGCAGTCTTACCCGGGACTCCTACGAGCAGTACTTC. V usage is TRBV7-7 and J usage is TRBJ2-7; tentative D call: TRBD2 (5 bases). The CDR3 is made up of 14 amino acids. The germline CDR1 and CDR2 sequences are SSHAT and FNYEAQ (reference sequence).

In this sample, this clonotype turned up a few times. CDR3 sequence: CASSQDLVGGRGYTF. CDR3 bases: TGTGCCAGCAGCCAAGACTTAGTGGGGGGCCGTGGCTACACCTTC. The chain recombines TRBV4-2 with TRBJ1-2; possibly TRBD1 for D (6 bases). The CDR3 has 15 amino acids. Germline V gene lookup returns CDR1 LGHNA and CDR2 YNFKEQ. V shed 0 bases and J shed 7 bases, with 15 bases lying between them.

A word on this clonotype: This clone may be a read error of a much larger clone one base away. A read error is likely, as this CDR3 ends without the conserved phenylalanine or tryptophan. The chain combines TRBV12-3 or TRBV12-4 with TRBJ2-5; D call uncertain. The CDR3 loop spans 12 amino acids. V was clipped by 5 bases and J by 4 bases, with 8 bases between them. For the CDR3, the DNA is TGTGCCAGCAGTAGGCCCGGAGAGACCCAGTACCTC. Protein: CASSRPGETQYL.

The chain is built from TRBV11-2 and TRBJ2-3, with 14 nucleotides matching TRBD2. The CDR3 runs 17 residues. The germline V gene encodes CDR1 SGHAT and CDR2 FQNNGV. With V trimmed by 1 base and J by 6 bases, 6 bases remained unmatched. The CDR3 here is CASSLGAGLAGGDTQYF. The CDR3 DNA is TGTGCCAGCAGCTTAGGGGCCGGACTAGCGGGGGGTGATACGCAGTATTTT. The variable domain in full, with the rest retrieved from reference TRBV11-2 and TRBJ2-3, is EAGVAQSPRYKIIEKRQSVAFWCNPISGHATLYWYQQILGQGPKLLIQFQNNGVVDDSQLPKDRFSAERLKGVDSTLKIQPAKLEDSAVYLCASSLGAGLAGGDTQYFGPGTRLTVL.

For this clonotype: Being one base from a much bigger clone, this may be a read error. The chain carries TRBV5-1 and TRBJ2-7; 7 nucleotides align to TRBD1. Germline V gives CDR1 SGHRS, CDR2 YFSETQ. There are 13 residues in the CDR3. With 4 bases clipped from V and 5 bases from J, the junction kept 6 bases outside the gene matches. The CDR3 DNA reads TGCGCCAGCAGCCCAGGGGGTTCCGACGAGCAGTACTTC. Protein product: CASSPGGSDEQYF.

In this sample, this clonotype turned up many times. This chain joins TRBV14 and TRBJ1-2; no firm D call. The CDR3 length is 13 residues. V lost 1 base and J 3 bases, leaving 6 bases between the germline ends. The germline CDR1 and CDR2 sequences are SGHDN and FVKESK. The CDR3 coding sequence is TGTGCCAGCAGCCAAGGCCCGGACTATGGCTACACCTTC. Encoded protein: CASSQGPDYGYTF.

The J gene is TRBJ1-1, the V gene TRBV7-2; D is perhaps TRBD1 (5 bases). Trimming shortened V by 3 bases and J by 6 bases, and 11 bases separated the two germline ends. This CDR3 comprises 13 residues. CDR1 and CDR2 from the germline V gene are SGHTA and FQGNSA. The CDR3 spells CASSFLGQSEAFF. CDR3 sequence (DNA): TGTGCCAGCAGCTTTTTAGGACAATCTGAAGCTTTCTTT.

This clonotype was observed at least ten times. The chain employs TRBV10-3 and TRBJ2-2; 9 bases are shared with TRBD2. The trim removed 8 bases at V and 0 bases at J, leaving 7 bases unmatched. From germline, CDR1 is ENHRY and CDR2 SYGVKD. This CDR3 is 16 amino acids long. CDR3 sequence (DNA): TGTGCCATCCGCCGGACTAGCGTTCCGAACACCGGGGAGCTGTTTTTT. Translated: CAIRRTSVPNTGELFF.

This chain joins TRBV29-1 and TRBJ2-5; 9 bases agree with TRBD2. Germline lookup yields CDR1 SQVTM and CDR2 ANQGSEA. The CDR3 has 14 amino acids. V was clipped by 6 bases and J by 1 base; unmatched bases: 6. In nucleotides, the CDR3 is TGCAGCGTCGCAATAGCGGGGGTCCAAGAGACCCAGTACTTC. It encodes CSVAIAGVQETQYF.

This clonotype was seen only a few times. The chain couples TRBV5-8 to TRBJ1-6; tentative D call: TRBD1 (5 bases). The CDR3 covers 15 residues. Trimming took off 4 bases at V and 5 bases at J, with 13 bases between the two ends. Per germline, CDR1 SGHTS and CDR2 YDEGEE. CDR3 sequence reads: CASSREGQHNSPLHF. The CDR3, as DNA: TGTGCCAGCAGCCGGGAGGGGCAGCATAATTCACCCCTCCACTTT. Drawing the rest from reference TRBV5-8 and TRBJ1-6, the complete variable domain is EAGVTQSPTHLIKTRGQQATLRCSPISGHTSVYWYQQALGLGLQFLLWYDEGEERNRGNFPPRFSGRQFPNYSSELNVNALELEDSALYLCASSREGQHNSPLHFGNGTRLTVT.

CDR3 protein: CASSPGRTNQPQHF. DNA for the CDR3: TGTGCCAGCAGCCCCGGACGAACGAATCAGCCCCAGCATTTT. This sequence joins TRBV7-2 and TRBJ1-5; no definite D call. V lost 5 bases, J lost 4 bases, and 12 bases lay in between. The CDR3 is 14 amino acids. Germline V gives CDR1 SGHTA, CDR2 FQGNSA.